This passage covers 6 T cell receptor beta chains from one sample sequenced in a study of T cell repertoires in cytomegalovirus infection (dated by TCRdb to about 2019). Per the publication, the treatment or condition label means: in vitro stimulation with specific CMV peptide epitopes to enrich CMV-specific T cells. The reads were generated on an Illumina HiSeq 1500. TCRdb handled the public reads itself, with Q25 trimming in fastp and clone calling in MiXCR, and kept productive beta chains. Merged by CDR3 protein, the rows form single entries marked with the most common genes and DNA. This sample is represented by 900,000 to 950,000 distinct CDR3 sequences; about a third of them were singletons. The ten largest clones take up 10% to 15% of the sample. Their antigen targets remain unknown. The sequencing here drew on cultured CD8+ T cells from PBMCs, taken from culture after CMV antigen stimulation. The receptors come from a human donor in good health (CMV status not recorded). Some clones in this sample may be carry-over from other donors' samples.

The rearrangement uses TRBV18 and TRBJ2-5; a possible D gene is TRBD1 (5 bases). V lost 0 bases and J lost 2, with 7 bases in between. The germline CDR1 and CDR2 sequences are KGHSH and LQKENI. The CDR3 loop spans 14 amino acids. The CDR3 loop reads CASSPPRTQETQYF. DNA of the CDR3: TGTGCCAGCTCACCACCAAGGACACAAGAGACCCAGTACTTC.

The chain has TRBV10-3 and TRBJ1-2, with 9 bases fitting TRBD1. The V segment lost 8 bases and the J segment 0 bases; nucleotides outside the gene matches: 10. CDR1 ENHRY and CDR2 SYGVKD come from the germline V gene. This CDR3 comprises 16 residues. CDR3 nucleotides: TGTGCCATCGGCCCGGGACAGGGAGTAGCTAACTATGGCTACACCTTC. Amino acid sequence: CAIGPGQGVANYGYTF.

V usage is TRBV7-9 and J usage is TRBJ2-1, with TRBD2 matching 11 bases. CDR1 is SEHNR and CDR2 is FQNEAQ in the germline V gene (reference sequence). The CDR3 covers 12 residues. CDR3 region: CTTSGGSWEQFF. In nucleotides, the CDR3 is TGTACCACTAGCGGGGGTTCATGGGAGCAGTTCTTC.

This clonotype was seen a few times. The CDR3 nucleotides read TGTGCCAGCAGTTACGACCTCGGGGGATACGGCAGCAATCAGCCCCAGCATTTT. Its protein is CASSYDLGGYGSNQPQHF. The chain combines TRBV6-2 or TRBV6-3 with TRBJ1-5, with D perhaps matching TRBD1 (5 bases). The CDR3 is made up of 18 amino acids. The V gene's germline CDR1 is MNHEY and CDR2 SVGEGT. V dropped 2 bases and J dropped 1 base, with 18 bases sitting between them.

J is TRBJ2-1 and V is TRBV6-5; a possible D gene is TRBD2 (6 bases). Germline lookup yields CDR1 MNHEY and CDR2 SVGAGI. Deletions cut 5 bases from V and 2 bases from J, with 13 bases between. CDR3 length: 15 residues. The CDR3 bases are TGTGCCAGCAGTATAGGGACTTTCCCCTACAATGAGCAGTTCTTC. Residues: CASSIGTFPYNEQFF.

Only a few counts were recorded for this clonotype. The chain uses TRBV20-1 and TRBJ2-7; 8 bases map to TRBD1. Germline lookup yields CDR1 DFQATT and CDR2 SNEGSKA (reference sequence). This CDR3 is built from 11 residues. CDR3 residues: CILTGGDEQYV. DNA of the CDR3: TGCATTCTTACAGGGGGAGACGAGCAGTACGTC.